This is a list of T cell receptor beta chains from one sample in a study of blood T cell repertoires in COVID-19. TCRdb's table, derived via immunoSEQ multiplex PCR, lists solely in-frame clones and lacks some. The sample has 250,000 to 300,000 clones; 85% are singletons. The source material was peripheral blood. The source is a man aged 50 to 60 with active or convalescent COVID-19. CDR3s include the opening cysteine and the closing phenylalanine or tryptophan. The D gene is left open where the match is weak. The listing skips clone size in some rows; elsewhere it reads once, few, many or a size class.

TRBV7-9	TRBD2	-	TRBJ2-5	CASSQLRTSGRFPRQTQYF	TGTGCCAGCAGCCAACTAAGAACTAGCGGGAGGTTCCCTCGGCAGACCCAGTACTTC
TRBV7-9	TRBD1	-	TRBJ1-4	CASSVWTGLDEKLFF	TGTGCCAGCAGTGTTTGGACAGGGCTTGATGAAAAACTGTTTTTT
TRBV27	TRBD2	once	TRBJ2-2	CASSSLTSGRNTGELFF	TGTGCCAGCAGTTCACTTACTAGCGGGAGGAACACCGGGGAGCTGTTTTTT
TRBV6-5	-	-	TRBJ2-3	CATNQGDTQYF	TGTGCCACGAACCAGGGAGATACGCAGTATTTT
TRBV5-1	TRBD2	few	TRBJ2-2	CASSLVAGSTGELFF	TGCGCCAGCAGCTTGGTAGCGGGGTCGACCGGGGAGCTGTTTTTT
TRBV27	-	-	TRBJ1-5	CASSLQAGQQPQHF	TGTGCCAGCAGTTTACAGGCAGGCCAACAGCCCCAGCATTTT
TRBV19	-	-	TRBJ2-3	CASSMGTGDTDTQYF	TGTGCCAGTAGTATGGGGACTGGCGACACAGATACGCAGTATTTT
TRBV12-3/TRBV12-4	-	-	TRBJ1-2	CASKTDNYGYTF	TGTGCCAGCAAGACGGACAATTATGGCTACACCTTC
TRBV28	TRBD2	-	TRBJ2-3	CASRPSGFTDTQYF	TGTGCCAGCAGGCCTAGCGGATTCACAGATACGCAGTATTTT
TRBV9	TRBD2	-	TRBJ2-5	CASSVGGAGAAQETQYF	TGTGCCAGCAGCGTAGGCGGTGCGGGAGCGGCCCAAGAGACCCAGTACTTC
TRBV29-1	-	-	TRBJ2-7	CSVDRWEPSSYEQYF	TGCAGCGTTGATAGGTGGGAGCCTAGCTCCTACGAGCAGTACTTC
TRBV6-1	TRBD1	-	TRBJ2-2	CASSEAGQGGNTGELFF	TGTGCCAGCAGTGAAGCTGGACAGGGGGGAAACACCGGGGAGCTGTTTTTT
TRBV6-5	-	once	TRBJ2-7	CASRTDVHSYEQYF	TGTGCCAGCAGGACAGATGTTCACTCCTACGAGCAGTACTTC
TRBV28	-	-	TRBJ1-2	CASTIGTGDYGYTF	TGTGCCAGCACAATAGGGACTGGGGACTATGGCTACACCTTC
TRBV29-1	TRBD1	-	TRBJ1-1	CSVMGQLNTEAFF	TGCAGCGTCATGGGACAGTTGAACACTGAAGCTTTCTTT
TRBV29-1	TRBD1	-	TRBJ1-3	CSVAVGTGLTIYF	TGCAGCGTTGCGGTCGGGACAGGGCTGACCATATATTTT
TRBV4-1	-	-	TRBJ2-1	CASSQDLRGFPYNEQFF	TGCGCCAGCAGCCAAGATCTTAGGGGGTTCCCCTACAATGAGCAGTTCTTC
TRBV4-2	TRBD2	-	TRBJ2-2	CASSQAGGRTGELFF	TGTGCCAGCAGCCAAGCGGGAGGGCGCACCGGGGAGCTGTTTTTT